A single T cell receptor beta chain is shown here with its context. The sample belongs to a study of CD8 T cells in Susac syndrome. With 4 bases removed from V and 1 base from J, the gap between germline ends came to 13 bases. The CDR3 covers 15 residues. The germline gives CDR1 SEHNR, CDR2 FQNEAQ (reference sequence). Random hexamers were used to reverse transcribe the RNA input (about 0.45 to 1 ug). Multiplex immunoSEQ PCR targeted 54 Vbeta and 13 Jbeta TCR beta segments. TCRdb fed the immunoSEQ multiplex PCR reads into MiXCR, producing one record per CDR3 protein. The sample lists around 150,000 distinct CDR3 sequences; around 93% were seen once.

The TCR originated in a human donor in good health. V and J are TRBV7-9 and TRBJ1-1; tentatively, D is TRBD1 (6 bases). The sequenced sample was CD4+ T cells from PBMCs. CDR3 in DNA: TGTGCCAGCAGCTCACTATGGGGGCCGAACACTGAAGCTTTCTTT. Translating it yields CASSSLWGPNTEAFF.